The subject of this entry is one T cell receptor (beta chain). The table came from immunoSEQ multiplex PCR; TCRdb's copy has only in-frame clones and leaves some out. This table has about 50,000 clones, about four fifths appearing once. This sample was taken from a study of PD-L1 blockade in urothelial cancer. Looking at the study overall: After treatment start, blood was analyzed at 3 weeks (second dose) and at 6 weeks.

Trimming took 3 bases from V and 1 from J, leaving 3 bases between them. This CDR3 contains 12 residues. Germline lookup yields CDR1 SGHVS and CDR2 FQNEAQ. This sample's time point: peripheral blood 6 weeks after treatment start. The material sequenced was PBMCs, taken around atezolizumab (anti-PD-L1) treatment. The V gene is TRBV7-8, the J gene TRBJ1-1, with D unclear. The sequence derives from a man in his 70s with urothelial cancer. In nucleotides, the CDR3 is TGTGCCAGCAGCTTCCAGAACACTGAAGCTTTCTTT. It yields the protein CASSFQNTEAFF.